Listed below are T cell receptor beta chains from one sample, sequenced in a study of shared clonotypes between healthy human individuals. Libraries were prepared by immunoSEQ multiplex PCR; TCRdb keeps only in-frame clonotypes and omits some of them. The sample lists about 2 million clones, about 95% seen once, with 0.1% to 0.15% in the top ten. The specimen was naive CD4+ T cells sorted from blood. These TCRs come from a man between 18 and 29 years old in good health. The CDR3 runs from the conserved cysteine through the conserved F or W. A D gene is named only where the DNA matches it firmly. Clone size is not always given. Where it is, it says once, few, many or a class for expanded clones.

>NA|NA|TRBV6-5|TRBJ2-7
TGTGCCAGCAGTTACTCGAGCTCACAGGGATTCGAGCAGTACTTC
CASSYSSSQGFEQYF
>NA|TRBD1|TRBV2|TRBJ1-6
TGTGCCGCAACACAGGGGCGGACCTATAATTCACCCCTCCACTTT
CAATQGRTYNSPLHF
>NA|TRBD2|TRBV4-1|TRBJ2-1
TGCGCCAGCAGCCAAGATTGGGGGACTAGCGGGATCCCCTCCTACAATGAGCAGTTCTTC
CASSQDWGTSGIPSYNEQFF
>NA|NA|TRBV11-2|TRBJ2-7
TGTGCCAGCAGCTTTTCCTTATTTATAGGGGTCGAGCAGTACTTC
CASSFSLFIGVEQYF
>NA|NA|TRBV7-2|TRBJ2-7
TGTGCCAGCAGCTTAGCCACGGTTCCGACGAGCCGTAGGGTCTCCTACGAGCAGTACTTC
CASSLATVPTSRRVSYEQYF
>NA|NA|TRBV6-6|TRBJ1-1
TGTGCCAGCAGTTCCCTGAATGATAGGGGATACCTTGAAGCTTTCTTT
CASSSLNDRGYLEAFF
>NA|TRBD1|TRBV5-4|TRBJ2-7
TGTGCCAGCAGTTTAGGACAGGGGGCTAGCTACGAGCAGTACTTC
CASSLGQGASYEQYF
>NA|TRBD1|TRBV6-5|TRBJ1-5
TGTGCCAGCAGACAGGGACAGAGCAATCAGCCCCAGCATTTT
CASRQGQSNQPQHF
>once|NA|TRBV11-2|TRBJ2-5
TGTGCCAGCAGCGATCAGGGGGGCCTCCTTCAAGAGACCCAGTACTTC
CASSDQGGLLQETQYF
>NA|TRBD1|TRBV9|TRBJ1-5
TGTGCCAGCAGCGGGACAGGGAGCGGACAGCCCCAGCATTTT
CASSGTGSGQPQHF
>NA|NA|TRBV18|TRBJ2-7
TGTGCCAGCTCACCACTAGACCAGCTACACGAGCAGTACTTC
CASSPLDQLHEQYF
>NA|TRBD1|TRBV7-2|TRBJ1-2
TGTGCCAGCAGCCGGGACAGAATCCTTTCGAACTATGGCTACACCTTC
CASSRDRILSNYGYTF
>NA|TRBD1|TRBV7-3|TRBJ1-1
TGTGCCAGCAGCTTGTCCCGGGACAGGTCTGAAGCTTTCTTT
CASSLSRDRSEAFF
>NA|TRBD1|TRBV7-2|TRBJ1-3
TGTGCCAGCAGTCAGGGGGTCTCCTCTGGAAACACCATATATTTT
CASSQGVSSGNTIYF
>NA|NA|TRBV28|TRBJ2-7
TGTGCCAGCAGCTGGATTCGGGGGTACGAGCAGTACTTC
CASSWIRGYEQYF